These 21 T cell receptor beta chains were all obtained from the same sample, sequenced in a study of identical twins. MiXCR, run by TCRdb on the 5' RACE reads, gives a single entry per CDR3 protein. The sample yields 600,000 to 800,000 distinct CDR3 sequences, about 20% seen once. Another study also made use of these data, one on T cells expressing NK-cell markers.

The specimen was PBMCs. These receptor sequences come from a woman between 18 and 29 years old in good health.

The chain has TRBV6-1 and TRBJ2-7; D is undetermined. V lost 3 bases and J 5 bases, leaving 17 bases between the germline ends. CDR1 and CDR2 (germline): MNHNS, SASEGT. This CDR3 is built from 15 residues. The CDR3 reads CASSDRRPDWDEQYF. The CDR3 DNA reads TGTGCCAGCAGTGATCGACGGCCCGATTGGGACGAGCAGTACTTC.

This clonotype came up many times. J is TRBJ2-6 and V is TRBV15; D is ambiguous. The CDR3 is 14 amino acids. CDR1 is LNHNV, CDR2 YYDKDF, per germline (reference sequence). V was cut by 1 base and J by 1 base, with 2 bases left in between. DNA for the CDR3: TGTGCCACCAGCAGAGCTTCTGGGGCCAACGTCCTGACTTTC. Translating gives CATSRASGANVLTF. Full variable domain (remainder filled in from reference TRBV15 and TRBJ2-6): DAMVIQNPRYQVTQFGKPVTLSCSQTLNHNVMYWYQQKSSQAPKLLFHYYDKDFNNEADTPDNFQSRRPNTSFCFLDIRSPGLGDTAMYLCATSRASGANVLTFGAGSRLTVL.

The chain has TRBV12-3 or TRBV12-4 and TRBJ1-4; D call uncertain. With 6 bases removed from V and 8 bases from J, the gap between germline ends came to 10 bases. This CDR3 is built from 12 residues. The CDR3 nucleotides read TGTGCCAGCAGCCGCCTGCTCGAAAAACTGTTTTTT. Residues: CASSRLLEKLFF.

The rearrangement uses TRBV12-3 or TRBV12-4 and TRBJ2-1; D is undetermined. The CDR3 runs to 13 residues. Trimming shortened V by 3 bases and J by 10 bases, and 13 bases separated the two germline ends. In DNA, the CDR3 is TGTGCCAGCAGTTTTGAGACCCAAGGAGAGCAGTTCTTC. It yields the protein CASSFETQGEQFF.

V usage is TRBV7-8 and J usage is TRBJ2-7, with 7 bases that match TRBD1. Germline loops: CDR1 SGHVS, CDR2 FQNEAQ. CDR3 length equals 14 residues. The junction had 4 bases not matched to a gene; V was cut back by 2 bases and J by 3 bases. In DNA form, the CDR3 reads TGTGCCAGCAGCTTAAATGACAGGGACTACGAGCAGTACTTC. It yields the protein CASSLNDRDYEQYF.

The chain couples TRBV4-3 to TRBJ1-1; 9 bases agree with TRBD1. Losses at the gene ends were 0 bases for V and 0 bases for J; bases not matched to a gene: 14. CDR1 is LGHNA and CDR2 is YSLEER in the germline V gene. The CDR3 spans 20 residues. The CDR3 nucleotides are TGCGCCAGCAGCCAAGAGACAGGGGGGTGGGACCGGCGAATGAACACTGAAGCTTTCTTT. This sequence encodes CASSQETGGWDRRMNTEAFF.

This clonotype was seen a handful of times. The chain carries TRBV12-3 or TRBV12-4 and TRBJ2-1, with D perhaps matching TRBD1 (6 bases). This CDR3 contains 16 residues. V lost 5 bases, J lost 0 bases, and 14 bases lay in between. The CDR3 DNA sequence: TGTGCCAGCAGTCCAGGGACATTAAGCTCCTACAATGAGCAGTTCTTC. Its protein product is CASSPGTLSSYNEQFF.

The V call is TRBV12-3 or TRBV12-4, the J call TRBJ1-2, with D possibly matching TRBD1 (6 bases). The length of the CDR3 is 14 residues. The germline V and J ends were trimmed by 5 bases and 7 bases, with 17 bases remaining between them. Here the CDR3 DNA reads TGTGCCAGCAGTCCCATCGGGGGGCTGTTTGGCTACACCTTC. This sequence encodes CASSPIGGLFGYTF.

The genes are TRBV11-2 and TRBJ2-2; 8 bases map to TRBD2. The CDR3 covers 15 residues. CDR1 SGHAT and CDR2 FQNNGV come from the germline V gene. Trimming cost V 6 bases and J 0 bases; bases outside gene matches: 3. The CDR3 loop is CASRLAGSNTGELFF. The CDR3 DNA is TGTGCCAGCAGGCTAGCGGGTTCGAACACCGGGGAGCTGTTTTTT.

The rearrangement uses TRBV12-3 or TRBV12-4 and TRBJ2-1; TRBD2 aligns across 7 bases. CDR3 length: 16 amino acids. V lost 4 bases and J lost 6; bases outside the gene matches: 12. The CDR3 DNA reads TGTGCCAGCAGTTCCCCTGGTGGGGGACTATTCAATGAGCAGTTCTTC. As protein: CASSSPGGGLFNEQFF.

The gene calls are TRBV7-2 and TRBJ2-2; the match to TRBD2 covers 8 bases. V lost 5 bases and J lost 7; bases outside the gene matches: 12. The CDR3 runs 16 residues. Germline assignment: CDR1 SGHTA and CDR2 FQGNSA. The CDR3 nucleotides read TGTGCCAGCAGCCGGAGACTAGCGAGCGAAAGCGGGGAGCTGTTTTTT. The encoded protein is CASSRRLASESGELFF.

The CDR3 loop reads CASSLAASPRGETQYF. CDR3 DNA sequence: TGCGCCAGCAGCTTGGCCGCTAGCCCGAGGGGTGAGACCCAGTACTTC. J is TRBJ2-5 and V is TRBV5-1; the D gene could be TRBD1 or TRBD2 (5 bases each). Trimming shortened V by 0 bases and J by 5 bases, and 17 bases separated the two germline ends. The length of the CDR3 is 16 residues. CDR1 and CDR2 from the germline V gene are SGHRS and YFSETQ.

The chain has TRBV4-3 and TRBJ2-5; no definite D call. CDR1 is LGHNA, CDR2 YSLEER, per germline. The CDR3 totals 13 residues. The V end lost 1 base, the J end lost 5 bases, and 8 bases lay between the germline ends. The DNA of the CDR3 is TGCGCCAGCAGCCAAGGTAGCAGGGAGACCCAGTACTTC. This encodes CASSQGSRETQYF.

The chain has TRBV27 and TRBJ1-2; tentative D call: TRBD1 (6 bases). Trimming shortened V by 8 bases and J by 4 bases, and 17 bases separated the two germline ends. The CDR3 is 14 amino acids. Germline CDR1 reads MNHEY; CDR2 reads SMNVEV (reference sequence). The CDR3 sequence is CASSRGGAFYGYTF. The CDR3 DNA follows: TGTGCCAGCTCTCGCGGGGGGGCTTTCTATGGCTACACCTTC.

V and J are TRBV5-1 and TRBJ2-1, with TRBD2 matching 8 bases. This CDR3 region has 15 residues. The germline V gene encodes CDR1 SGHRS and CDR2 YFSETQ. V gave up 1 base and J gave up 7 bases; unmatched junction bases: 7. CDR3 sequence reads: CASSLYRGGRNEQFF. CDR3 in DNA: TGCGCCAGCAGCTTGTATCGGGGGGGTCGGAATGAGCAGTTCTTC.

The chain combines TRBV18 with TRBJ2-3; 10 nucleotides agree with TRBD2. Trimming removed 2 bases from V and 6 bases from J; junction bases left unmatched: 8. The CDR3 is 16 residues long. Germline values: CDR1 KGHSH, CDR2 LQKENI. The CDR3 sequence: CASSPTPSLAGDTQYF. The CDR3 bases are TGTGCCAGCTCACCAACACCATCACTAGCGGGGGATACGCAGTATTTT.

The CDR3 here is CASSPGGEYQETQYF. DNA for the CDR3: TGTGCCAGCAGTCCAGGGGGCGAGTACCAAGAGACCCAGTACTTC. This chain uses TRBV12-3 or TRBV12-4 with TRBJ2-5, with 8 bases matching TRBD1. This CDR3 has 15 amino acids. Losses at the gene ends were 5 bases for V and 0 bases for J; bases not matched to a gene: 5.

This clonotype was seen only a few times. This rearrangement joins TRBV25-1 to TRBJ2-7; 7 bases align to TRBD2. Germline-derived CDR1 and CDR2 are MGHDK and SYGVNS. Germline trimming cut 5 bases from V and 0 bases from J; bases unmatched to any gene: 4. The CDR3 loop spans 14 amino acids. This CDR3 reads CASSPSGISYEQYF. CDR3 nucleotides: TGTGCCAGCAGTCCTAGCGGCATCTCCTACGAGCAGTACTTC.

CDR3 in DNA: TGTGCCAGCAGGCGTACTCGGTCCCGGACTAGCGGGAGTATCGATGAGCAGTTCTTC. It yields the protein CASRRTRSRTSGSIDEQFF. V is TRBV12-3 or TRBV12-4 and J is TRBJ2-1, with 13 bases that match TRBD2. V was clipped by 6 bases and J by 8 bases; unmatched bases: 19. The CDR3 runs 19 residues.

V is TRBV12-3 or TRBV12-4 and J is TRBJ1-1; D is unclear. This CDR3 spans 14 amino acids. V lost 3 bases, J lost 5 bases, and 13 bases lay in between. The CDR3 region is CASSFRDSWTEAFF. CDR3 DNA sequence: TGTGCCAGCAGTTTCCGAGACTCTTGGACTGAAGCTTTCTTT.

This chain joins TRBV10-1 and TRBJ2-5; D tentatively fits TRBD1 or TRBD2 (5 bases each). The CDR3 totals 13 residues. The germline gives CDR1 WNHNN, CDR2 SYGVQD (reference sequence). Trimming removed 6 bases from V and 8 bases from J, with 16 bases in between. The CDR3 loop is CASSPGPLGTQYF. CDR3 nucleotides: TGCGCCAGCAGCCCGGGGCCCCTGGGAACCCAGTACTTC.